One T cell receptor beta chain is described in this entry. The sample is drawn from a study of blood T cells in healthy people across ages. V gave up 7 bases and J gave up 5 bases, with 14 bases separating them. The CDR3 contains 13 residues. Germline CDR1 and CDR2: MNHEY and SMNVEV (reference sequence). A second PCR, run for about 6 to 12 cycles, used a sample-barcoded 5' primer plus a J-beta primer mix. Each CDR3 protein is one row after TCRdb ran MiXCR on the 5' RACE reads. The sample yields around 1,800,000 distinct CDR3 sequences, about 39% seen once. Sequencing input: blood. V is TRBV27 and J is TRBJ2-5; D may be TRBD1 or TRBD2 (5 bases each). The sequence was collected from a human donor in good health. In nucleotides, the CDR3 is TGTGCCAGCAAGAGGGACCATGGGGAGACCCAGTACTTC. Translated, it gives CASKRDHGETQYF.